The T cell receptor beta chain described here comes from a study of cytomegalovirus exposure and HLA in healthy donors. Study-wide results and limits: Later analysis showed TCR association rates varying by HLA locus, highest for DRB1 and lowest for HLA-C. It is likely that the observed cluster of highly shared sequence variants was a sequencing artifact.

The primer mix had 60 Vbeta and 13 Jbeta primers. This table comes from immunoSEQ multiplex PCR, and its TCRdb copy is limited to in-frame clones, with some not included. This repertoire comprises some 89,000 clones; its ten largest clones make up around 3.6%. Unmatched junction bases numbered 12, after V lost 3 bases and J lost 1 base. There are 17 residues in the CDR3. Germline V gene data show CDR1 as MGHRA and CDR2 as YSYEKL. Of note for this clone: Its antigen is as yet unknown.

Participants comprised healthy donors of bone marrow. The chain recombines TRBV4-1 with TRBJ2-7; 7 nucleotides match TRBD1. The sequence derives from a woman in her 30s in good health and CMV-seronegative. The sequencing sample was made of PBMCs. This chain's CDR3 is CASSQVTGVGNSYEQYF. The CDR3, as DNA: TGCGCCAGCAGCCAGGTTACAGGGGTGGGTAATTCCTACGAGCAGTACTTC.